This T cell receptor (beta chain) was identified in a study of breast tumors, draining lymph nodes, adjacent tissues. General study points: Data fit most tumor T cells coming from lymph node, expanding in tumor. The lymph node origin of tumor T cells was framed as consistent with a hypothesis, not demonstrated. Tumor TCR diversity was below lymph nodes but above nontumor tissue. Luminal-like breast cancer showed significantly greater tumor-nontumor repertoire similarity than basal-like breast cancer did.

This clonotype has a count of ten or more. Its target is not known. MiXCR was run by TCRdb on the multiplex PCR reads, yielding one entry per CDR3 protein. The repertoire holds approximately 210,000 distinct CDR3 sequences, with less than 45% as singletons. V lost 5 bases and J lost 5, with 10 bases in between. This CDR3 region has 14 residues. Per germline, CDR1 LNHDA and CDR2 SQIVND (reference sequence). Axillary draining lymph nodes of breast cancer patients supplied the node samples. The TCR comes from a female donor with breast cancer. Some clones in this sample may be carry-over from other donors' samples. The chain is built from TRBV19 and TRBJ1-6; D might be TRBD1 (5 bases). The sample taken for sequencing was axillary lymph node tissue. The CDR3: CASSVGRNNSPLHF. CDR3 in DNA: TGTGCCAGTAGTGTGGGACGGAATAATTCACCCCTCCACTTT.